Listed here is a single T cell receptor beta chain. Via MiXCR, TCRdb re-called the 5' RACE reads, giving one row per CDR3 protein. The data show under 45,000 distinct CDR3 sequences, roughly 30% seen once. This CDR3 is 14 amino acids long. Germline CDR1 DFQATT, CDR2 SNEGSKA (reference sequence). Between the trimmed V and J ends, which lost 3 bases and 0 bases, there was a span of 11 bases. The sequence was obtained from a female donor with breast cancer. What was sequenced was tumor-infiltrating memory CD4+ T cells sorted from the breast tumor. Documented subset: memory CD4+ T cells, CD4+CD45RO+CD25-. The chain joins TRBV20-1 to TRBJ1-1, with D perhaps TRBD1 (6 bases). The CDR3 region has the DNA TGCAGTGCTAGCACCGGGACACTGAACACTGAAGCTTTCTTT. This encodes CSASTGTLNTEAFF.